These 15 T cell receptor beta chains came from one sample sequenced in a study of cytomegalovirus exposure and HLA in healthy donors. The PCR ran on 60 Vbeta and 13 Jbeta primers. Profiling relied on immunoSEQ multiplex PCR, and the TCRdb table lists in-frame clones only, not all of them. The repertoire holds 50,000 or so clones, with roughly 74% as singletons. The sample was PBMCs. The source of these receptors is a man in his forties or fifties in good health and CMV-seropositive.

In its sample, this clone was seen a few times. The V call is TRBV6-1, the J call TRBJ1-2; 9 bases are a match to TRBD1. J lost 5 bases, V lost 4 bases, and 5 bases had no gene match. CDR1 and CDR2 from the germline V gene are MNHNS and SASEGT. This CDR3 comprises 14 residues. Here the CDR3 reads CASSVGQGKYGYTF. CDR3 nucleotides: TGTGCCAGCAGTGTCGGACAGGGGAAATATGGCTACACCTTC.

CDR3 loop: CASRTSGGAYNEQFF. CDR3 DNA sequence: TGTGCCAGCAGGACAAGCGGGGGGGCTTACAATGAGCAGTTCTTC. V and J are TRBV2 and TRBJ2-1; 10 bases align to TRBD2. The CDR3 loop spans 15 amino acids. Germline trimming cut 6 bases from V and 4 bases from J; bases unmatched to any gene: 6. Germline V gives CDR1 SNHLY, CDR2 FYNNEI.

V and J are TRBV5-1 and TRBJ1-2; 9 nucleotides line up with TRBD1. CDR1 is SGHRS, CDR2 YFSETQ, per germline. CDR3 size: 16 residues. Trimming at V came to 4 bases and at J to 0 bases, leaving 7 bases not matched to a gene. CDR3 loop: CASSDGDREANYGYTF. CDR3 nucleotides: TGCGCCAGCAGCGATGGGGACAGGGAAGCTAACTATGGCTACACCTTC.

V usage is TRBV7-9 and J usage is TRBJ1-2, with unresolved D. V was cut by 0 bases and J by 7 bases, with 12 bases left in between. This CDR3 region has 14 residues. CDR1 and CDR2 (germline): SEHNR, FQNEAQ (reference sequence). This chain's CDR3 is CASSLAQAGFGYTF. The DNA of the CDR3 is TGTGCCAGCAGCTTAGCGCAGGCGGGGTTTGGCTACACCTTC. Using reference TRBV7-9 and TRBJ1-2 for the parts outside the CDR3, the full variable domain is DTGVSQNPRHKITKRGQNVTFRCDPISEHNRLYWYRQTLGQGPEFLTYFQNEAQLEKSRLLSDRFSAERPKGSFSTLEIQRTEQGDSAMYLCASSLAQAGFGYTFGSGTRLTVV.

The rearrangement links TRBV9 to TRBJ2-5, with 9 bases identical to TRBD2. The length of the CDR3 is 15 residues. The germline V gene encodes CDR1 SGDLS and CDR2 YYNGEE. The junction had 4 bases not matched to a gene; V was cut back by 2 bases and J by 2 bases. The CDR3 DNA reads as TGTGCCAGCAGCGTTAGCGGGGGCCGTCAAGAGACCCAGTACTTC. It yields the protein CASSVSGGRQETQYF. Looking up the rest from reference TRBV9 and TRBJ2-5 gives the full variable domain: DSGVTQTPKHLITATGQRVTLRCSPRSGDLSVYWYQQSLDQGLQFLIQYYNGEERAKGNILERFSAQQFPDLHSELNLSSLELGDSALYFCASSVSGGRQETQYFGPGTRLLVL.

The chain joins TRBV21-1 to TRBJ1-4. TRBV21-1 constitutes a pseudogene. There are 16 residues in the CDR3. In DNA form, the CDR3 reads TGTGCCAGCAGCGCCCACGCGACCGGGTATGATGAAAAACTGTTTTTT. Encoded protein: CASSAHATGYDEKLFF.

The chain joins TRBV4-1 to TRBJ2-7; 10 nucleotides line up with TRBD1. V lost 1 base and J lost 3; bases outside the gene matches: 3. CDR3 size: 15 residues. The germline V gene encodes CDR1 MGHRA and CDR2 YSYEKL. Written as DNA, the CDR3 is TGCGCCAGCAGCCAAGCAGGGACAGGGGTCTACGAGCAGTACTTC. Protein sequence: CASSQAGTGVYEQYF.

V and J are TRBV18 and TRBJ1-2, with TRBD1 as a possible D gene (6 bases). CDR3 length: 15 residues. Germline loops: CDR1 KGHSH, CDR2 LQKENI. V was pared by 6 bases and J by 7 bases, with 21 bases between. CDR3 sequence reads: CASSQGWSRRSGYTF. CDR3 coding DNA: TGTGCCAGCTCTCAGGGGTGGAGTCGCCGGTCTGGCTACACCTTC.

In DNA, the CDR3 is TGTGCCAGCAGTGAATCGGGACAGGGGGCAAACACCTTC. The encoded protein is CASSESGQGANTF. This rearrangement joins TRBV25-1 to TRBJ1-2; 12 positions match TRBD1. The CDR3 sequence is 13 residues long. V lost 1 base to trimming and J lost 12 bases; unmatched junction nucleotides: 3. Germline V CDR1 and CDR2: MGHDK, SYGVNS.

This clone has more than one count but fewer than ten. The V gene is TRBV4-2, the J gene TRBJ2-1; a weak D match, TRBD1 (5 bases). Trimming pared 4 bases from V and 9 bases from J, leaving 10 bases between. Germline V gene data show CDR1 as LGHNA and CDR2 as YNFKEQ. There are 12 residues in the CDR3. CDR3 in amino acids: CASSLAQGEQFF. The DNA for the CDR3 is TGTGCCAGCAGCCTGGCCCAGGGTGAGCAGTTCTTC.

The chain is built from TRBV5-1 and TRBJ2-2; D call uncertain. Between the trimmed V and J ends, which lost 0 bases and 6 bases, there was a span of 12 bases. Germline V gene sequence: CDR1 SGHRS, CDR2 YFSETQ. The length of the CDR3 is 15 residues. The CDR3 spells CASSLDPSTAGELFF. CDR3 coding DNA: TGCGCCAGCAGCTTGGACCCCTCTACAGCCGGGGAGCTGTTTTTT.

In DNA, the CDR3 is TGTGCCAGCAGTTTACAGGGAAGCACGGGTCAGCCCCAGCATTTT. It translates to CASSLQGSTGQPQHF. This rearrangement joins TRBV27 to TRBJ1-5; the D gene is possibly TRBD1 (5 bases). V lost 2 bases and J lost 6, with 14 bases in between. CDR3 length: 15 residues. From germline, CDR1 is MNHEY and CDR2 SMNVEV (reference sequence).

Only one count was recorded for this clone. The chain is built from TRBV2 and TRBJ2-1; 8 bases map to TRBD2. The CDR3 covers 14 residues. Unmatched junction bases numbered 6, after V lost 6 bases and J lost 5 bases. Germline V gene sequence: CDR1 SNHLY, CDR2 FYNNEI. The CDR3 bases are TGTGCCAGCAGAGGGCGGGGGGCTAACAATGAGCAGTTCTTC. Its translation: CASRGRGANNEQFF.

This chain joins TRBV5-1 and TRBJ1-6; possibly TRBD1 for D (5 bases). V lost 0 bases and J 7 bases, leaving 17 bases between the germline ends. The CDR3 runs 17 residues. The germline V gene has CDR1 SGHRS and CDR2 YFSETQ. The CDR3 DNA reads TGCGCCAGCAGCTTGGAATCCCCAGGGTTAGGGAATTCACCCCTCCACTTT. Its translation: CASSLESPGLGNSPLHF.

This chain connects TRBV23-1 to TRBJ2-5; D may be TRBD2 (5 bases). TRBV23-1 is given ORF status, its function remaining uncertain. V dropped 3 bases and J dropped 4 bases, with 21 bases sitting between them. This CDR3 has 17 residues. This chain's CDR3 is CASSHEERSHKRETQYF. The DNA of the CDR3 is TGCGCCAGCAGTCATGAGGAGCGGAGCCATAAAAGAGAGACCCAGTACTTC.